This T cell receptor beta chain came from a study of cytomegalovirus exposure and HLA in healthy donors. PCR employed 60 Vbeta and 13 Jbeta primers. TCRdb's table, derived via immunoSEQ multiplex PCR, lists solely in-frame clones and lacks some. The sample records 140,000 or so clones, around 57% being singletons. This clone has just a few counts. The antigen is undetermined. The V end was cut by 6 bases, the J end by 3 bases, with 9 bases between. The CDR3 spans 13 residues. CDR1 is SEHNR and CDR2 is FQNEAQ in the germline V gene (reference sequence). Study results and limitations: Presence/absence analyses assumed roughly uniform sequencing depth across donors, which may not hold.

This clonotype was obtained from a male donor in good health and CMV-seronegative. V gene TRBV7-9 combines with J gene TRBJ2-1; tentatively, D is TRBD2 (6 bases). Sequenced: PBMCs. This chain's CDR3 is CASRWGVYNEQFF. CDR3 bases: TGTGCCAGCAGGTGGGGGGTCTACAATGAGCAGTTCTTC. Combining the CDR3 with reference TRBV7-9 and TRBJ2-1 gives the whole variable domain DTGVSQNPRHKITKRGQNVTFRCDPISEHNRLYWYRQTLGQGPEFLTYFQNEAQLEKSRLLSDRFSAERPKGSFSTLEIQRTEQGDSAMYLCASRWGVYNEQFFGPGTRLTVL.